This is a list of T cell receptor beta chains from one sample in a study of OX40 agonist ivuxolimab in advanced cancers. Some clones are missing from TCRdb's copy, which holds only in-frame ones; the method was immunoSEQ multiplex PCR. The data show 60,000 to 75,000 clones, roughly nine tenths seen once. Sequenced here: CD4+ or CD8+ T cells sorted from blood, sampled in a trial of the OX40 agonist ivuxolimab. The receptors were gathered from an adult with an advanced solid tumor such as melanoma, head and neck, liver or kidney cancer. Each CDR3 is given with its conserved first and last residue.

>TRBV4-3|NA
CASSQEVVGQPGGLYEQYF
>TRBV7-2|TRBJ2-1
CASSHRDRDHEQFF
>TRBV28|TRBJ2-2
CASSPDMTGELFF
>TRBV2|TRBJ1-5
CASSEGQGHQPQHF
>TRBV5-4|TRBJ2-5
CASSVTSGVIPKTQYF
>TRBV6-1|TRBJ2-2
CASSPPGELFF
>TRBV28|TRBJ1-1
CASSNMGSVRAEAFF
>TRBV28|TRBJ1-4
CASSLERNNEKLFF
>TRBV27|TRBJ2-2
CATFSSFTGELFF
>TRBV9|TRBJ2-2
CASSDGTGGADTGELFF
>TRBV28|TRBJ2-5
CASRLQGAGETQYF
>TRBV6-6|TRBJ2-1
CASSPGVAAYNEQFF
>TRBV7-6|TRBJ2-2
CASSPGQGGGELFF
>TRBV7-9|TRBJ1-5
CASSVSGYSNQPQHF
>TRBV28|TRBJ2-4
CASSLYPRGGSKNIQYF
>TRBV15|TRBJ1-1
CATSRAQGASTEAFF
>TRBV28|TRBJ1-5
CASSSLEGRDQPQHF
>TRBV6-5|TRBJ2-7
CASSYSPSGSYEQYF
>TRBV11-1|TRBJ1-2
CASSNGYGYTF
>TRBV28|TRBJ1-1
CASIPLQGAVTEAFF
>TRBV7-7|TRBJ2-5
CASSEPTYAQEGQETQYF
>TRBV11-2|TRBJ1-3
CASSLGGTGGPNTIYF
>TRBV4-2|TRBJ2-7
CASSSEGQGVYEQYF
>TRBV4-3|TRBJ2-3
CASSQDADTDTQYF
>TRBV19|TRBJ2-7
CASSMAEREASEQYF
>TRBV28|TRBJ2-1
CASSFGFLGEQFF
>TRBV2|TRBJ2-1
CASSAGLDEQFF
>TRBV5-4|TRBJ2-3
CASSPEGADTQYF
>TRBV6-1|TRBJ2-7
CASTRGYEQYF
>TRBV6-5|TRBJ2-7
CASSFQGIAYEQYF
>TRBV5-1|TRBJ2-1
CASSSEGNEQFF
>TRBV5-6|TRBJ1-2
CASSRTGEHGYTF
>TRBV14|TRBJ2-1
CASSHVQGAGYNEQFF
>TRBV5-8|TRBJ2-7
CASSLQGGYEQYF
>TRBV4-3|TRBJ2-1
CASSSTGTSDNEQFF
>TRBV5-4|TRBJ2-7
CASRGRTGEQYF
>TRBV5-1|TRBJ2-5
CASSLQGQQETQYF